This T cell receptor (beta chain) originates from a study of tumor-infiltrating lymphocytes in primary liver carcinoma. The overall study: Patients, male and female, were 30 to 69 years old.

Production of TCR beta cDNA used around 500 ng total RNA together with a constant-region primer. It was through three nested multiplex PCR rounds of slightly modified ARM-PCR that TCR beta libraries arose. Both of the initial two PCR rounds ran for approximately 11 cycles and employed TRBV1-TRBV30 forward primers alongside a C-beta reverse primer. TCRdb called the multiplex PCR reads again in MiXCR, with one record for every CDR3 protein. The profile shows fewer than 350,000 distinct CDR3 sequences, about 60% of them singletons. Overall study results and limits: A significantly higher top-250-clone fraction was found in tumors than in blood (p = 0.039).

Germline values: CDR1 MNHEY, CDR2 SVGEGT. Trimming removed 5 bases from V and 4 bases from J, with 21 bases in between. The CDR3 extends over 16 amino acids. As concerns this clonotype: Antigen unknown. Given the absence of the conserved phenylalanine or tryptophan at the CDR3 end, a read error is likely.

Germline DNA was extracted too, while blood RNA derived from unsorted whole blood. Peripheral blood, roughly 4.2 milliliters, was collected prior to surgery. The specimen was peripheral blood. The genes are TRBV6-2 or TRBV6-3 and TRBJ2-7, with TRBD1 as a possible D gene (6 bases). This TCR came from a man between 35 and 55 years old with primary liver carcinoma and hepatitis B virus infection. CDR3 region: CASSGGHRGDPYEQYL. The CDR3 nucleotides read TGTGCCAGCAGTGGGGGCCATCGAGGGGACCCTTACGAGCAGTACCTC.